Below are 27 T cell receptor beta chains sequenced from a single sample in a study of beta chain features in type 1 diabetes. Expressed TCRB transcripts got sequenced, as all isolated RNA was reverse transcribed. Only in-frame clones appear in the TCRdb table, and some are missing; sequencing was by immunoSEQ multiplex PCR. This table has 130,000 or so clones, 9% to 10% appearing once. Sequencing was done on a sample of central memory CD4+ T cells from blood. These receptors all come from a woman aged 40 to 49 in good health.

The rearrangement uses TRBV7-8 and TRBJ1-5, with a tentative D call TRBD1 (6 bases). This CDR3 comprises 16 residues. Between the trimmed V and J ends, which lost 1 base and 2 bases, there was a span of 12 bases. CDR1 and CDR2 (germline): SGHVS, FQNEAQ. The CDR3 sequence: CASSLVGGQRNQPQHF. The DNA of the CDR3 is TGTGCCAGCAGCTTAGTCGGTGGACAGCGCAATCAGCCCCAGCATTTT.

V usage is TRBV7-8 and J usage is TRBJ2-3, with 9 bases aligning to TRBD1. This CDR3 is 15 amino acids long. Per germline, CDR1 SGHVS and CDR2 FQNEAQ. V dropped 2 bases and J dropped 4; count of bases not matched to a gene: 4. CDR3 loop: CASSLPDRGSDTQYF. The CDR3 nucleotides read TGTGCCAGCAGCTTACCGGACAGGGGTTCAGATACGCAGTATTTT. The full variable domain, in which reference TRBV7-8 and TRBJ2-3 provide the parts outside the CDR3, is GAGVSQSPRYKVAKRGQDVALRCDPISGHVSLFWYQQALGQGPEFLTYFQNEAQLDKSGLPSDRFFAERPEGSVSTLKIQRTQQEDSAVYLCASSLPDRGSDTQYFGPGTRLTVL.

V and J are TRBV27 and TRBJ2-1, with 7 bases fitting TRBD2. V lost 2 bases, J lost 14 bases, and 9 bases stayed unmatched. Germline V lookup: CDR1 MNHEY, CDR2 SMNVEV (reference sequence). The CDR3 sequence is 13 residues long. The CDR3 is CASSLNRGEREFF. The CDR3 region has the DNA TGTGCCAGCAGTTTAAATCGGGGGGAGAGGGAGTTCTTC.

The rearrangement links TRBV7-2 to TRBJ1-2, with TRBD1 as a possible D gene (6 bases). The germline V gene has CDR1 SGHTA and CDR2 FQGNSA. V lost 5 bases and J lost 4, with 14 bases in between. The CDR3 runs to 14 residues. CDR3 residues: CASSRDNRGYGYTF. In DNA, the CDR3 is TGTGCCAGCAGCCGGGACAATCGGGGCTATGGCTACACCTTC.

The table lists this clone with a few counts. This rearrangement joins TRBV7-9 to TRBJ2-7, with 12 bases identical to TRBD2. J was trimmed by 5 bases and V by 3 bases; bases with no gene match: 11. Germline CDR1 and CDR2: SEHNR and FQNEAQ (reference sequence). The CDR3 loop spans 17 amino acids. The CDR3 region is CASSFWPSGGVAHEQYF. The CDR3 region has the DNA TGTGCCAGCAGCTTTTGGCCTAGCGGGGGGGTGGCCCACGAGCAGTACTTC.

This clone was seen a few times. The chain joins TRBV19 to TRBJ1-1; D not certain. Trimming took 7 bases from V and 1 from J, leaving 13 bases between them. This CDR3 is 14 amino acids long. Germline V lookup: CDR1 LNHDA, CDR2 SQIVND (reference sequence). The CDR3 protein is CASMVPGRNTEAFF. The CDR3, as DNA: TGTGCCAGTATGGTGCCAGGCAGGAACACTGAAGCTTTCTTT.

J is TRBJ2-7 and V is TRBV4-1; 10 nucleotides match TRBD2. Trimming removed 3 bases from V and 2 bases from J; junction bases left unmatched: 7. Germline CDR1 is MGHRA and CDR2 is YSYEKL. The CDR3 consists of 16 residues. This chain's CDR3 is CASSQGSGGATYEQYF. The CDR3, as DNA: TGCGCCAGCAGCCAGGGGAGCGGGGGGGCTACCTACGAGCAGTACTTC.

The gene calls are TRBV7-2 and TRBJ2-7, with D unresolved. This CDR3 is 13 amino acids long. From germline, CDR1 is SGHTA and CDR2 FQGNSA. Trimming took 4 bases from V and 4 from J, leaving 11 bases between them. CDR3 nucleotide sequence: TGTGCCAGCAGCTCTCCCCCAGTGTACGAGCAGTACTTC. This codes for CASSSPPVYEQYF.

This clone was counted a few times. The chain uses TRBV25-1 and TRBJ1-2, with 8 bases that match TRBD1. Germline CDR1 MGHDK, CDR2 SYGVNS. The CDR3 loop spans 16 amino acids. Trimming took 4 bases from V and 0 from J; bases not matched to a gene: 7. The CDR3 nucleotides read TGTGCCAGCAGTGGGATGGGACAGGCAGCTAACTATGGCTACACCTTC. Amino acids: CASSGMGQAANYGYTF.

This clone showed up just a few times. The chain combines TRBV4-1 with TRBJ2-2, with 9 bases aligning to TRBD1. Germline loops: CDR1 MGHRA, CDR2 YSYEKL. V was pared by 2 bases and J by 5 bases, with 6 bases of the junction left unmatched. The CDR3 loop spans 16 amino acids. The CDR3 is CASSQRDRGFTGELFF. The CDR3 DNA follows: TGCGCCAGCAGCCAACGTGACAGGGGGTTTACCGGGGAGCTGTTTTTT.

In its sample, this clone was seen a few times. The CDR3 loop is CASRAGGAYSYNEQFF. In DNA form, the CDR3 reads TGCGCCAGCAGAGCCGGGGGGGCCTACTCCTACAATGAGCAGTTCTTC. This chain connects TRBV10-2 to TRBJ2-1, with 8 bases aligning to TRBD2. Germline V gene sequence: CDR1 WSHSY, CDR2 SAAADI. The J segment lost 0 bases and the V segment lost 6 bases, leaving 7 bases of the junction unmatched. The CDR3 is 16 residues long.

The chain has TRBV6-5 and TRBJ1-6, with D possibly matching TRBD1 (6 bases). CDR1 is MNHEY, CDR2 SVGAGI, per germline. This CDR3 region has 14 residues. V was cut by 8 bases and J by 4 bases, with 12 bases left in between. CDR3 residues: CASSDRLYNSPLHF. In nucleotides, the CDR3 is TGTGCCAGCTCGGACAGATTATATAATTCACCCCTCCACTTT.

The chain combines TRBV5-6 with TRBJ2-4, with 8 bases fitting TRBD1. Germline CDR1 SGHDT, CDR2 YYEEEE. J gave up 9 bases and V 2 bases, and 7 bases lay outside the gene matches. This CDR3 is 14 amino acids long. The CDR3 reads CASSLQGDTGIQYF. CDR3 in DNA: TGTGCCAGCAGCTTACAGGGGGACACGGGCATTCAGTACTTC.

This clone was observed a few times. Different DNA sequences within this sample yield the same CDR3. The genes are TRBV19 and TRBJ1-5; a possible D gene is TRBD1 (6 bases). V gave up 5 bases and J gave up 3 bases, with 8 bases separating them. Per the germline V gene, CDR1 is LNHDA and CDR2 is SQIVND (reference sequence). CDR3 size: 13 residues. As DNA, the CDR3 is TGTGCCAGTAGTCAGGGGCTCAATCAGCCCCAGCATTTT. Its protein product is CASSQGLNQPQHF.

The J gene is TRBJ2-3, the V gene TRBV18, with a tentative D call TRBD2 (5 bases). Germline-derived CDR1 and CDR2 are KGHSH and LQKENI. The CDR3 has 14 amino acids. Trimming shortened V by 4 bases and J by 1 base, and 9 bases separated the two germline ends. CDR3 DNA: TGTGCCAGCTCACTAGGACTCCGCACAGATACGCAGTATTTT. Protein sequence: CASSLGLRTDTQYF.

As for this clone: Other DNA sequences of this sample code for an identical CDR3. The gene calls are TRBV18 and TRBJ2-1; 8 bases are a match to TRBD1. V was pared by 6 bases and J by 4 bases, with 8 bases of the junction left unmatched. Germline CDR1 reads KGHSH; CDR2 reads LQKENI. This CDR3 spans 15 amino acids. The CDR3 reads CASSPGQGTYNEQFF. The CDR3 DNA reads TGTGCCAGCTCGCCAGGACAGGGAACTTACAATGAGCAGTTCTTC.

The chain joins TRBV5-1 to TRBJ2-2, with 7 bases that match TRBD2. Trimming at V came to 0 bases and at J to 0 bases, leaving 8 bases not matched to a gene. The CDR3 contains 18 residues. The germline V gene encodes CDR1 SGHRS and CDR2 YFSETQ. The CDR3: CASSLAPASGANTGELFF. Written as DNA, the CDR3 is TGCGCCAGCAGCTTGGCGCCGGCTAGCGGAGCGAACACCGGGGAGCTGTTTTTT.

This chain connects TRBV6-5 to TRBJ2-5; maybe TRBD1 (5 bases). CDR3 length equals 12 residues. Per the germline V gene, CDR1 is MNHEY and CDR2 is SVGAGI. The V gene lost 8 bases and the J gene lost 4 bases, with 11 bases spanning the gap. CDR3 sequence (DNA): TGTGCCAGCGATCAGGGTGGAGAGACCCAGTACTTC. It specifies CASDQGGETQYF.

This clone showed up just a few times. V is TRBV7-9 and J is TRBJ2-1, with 8 bases aligning to TRBD1. V was pared by 5 bases and J by 2 bases, with 5 bases of the junction left unmatched. Germline V gene lookup returns CDR1 SEHNR and CDR2 FQNEAQ (reference sequence). This CDR3 is built from 15 residues. CDR3 DNA sequence: TGTGCCAGCAGCCCTAGACAGGGGACCTACAATGAGCAGTTCTTC. It specifies CASSPRQGTYNEQFF.

This chain connects TRBV9 to TRBJ1-3; D perhaps matches TRBD1 (5 bases). The V end lost 4 bases, the J end lost 3 bases, and 14 bases lay between the germline ends. Germline V CDR1 and CDR2: SGDLS, YYNGEE. The CDR3 has 15 residues. CDR3 in DNA: TGTGCCAGCAGCCCCCTTGGGGGGGTTGGAAACACCATATATTTT. Encoded protein: CASSPLGGVGNTIYF.

The V call is TRBV9, the J call TRBJ2-2; D perhaps matches TRBD2 (6 bases). The CDR3 runs 16 residues. Looked up from germline, CDR1 is SGDLS and CDR2 is YYNGEE. The ends were cut back, 0 bases at V and 5 bases at J, with 14 bases in the middle. In nucleotides, the CDR3 is TGTGCCAGCAGCGTAGCCGGGACTCCGGGAACCGGGGAGCTGTTTTTT. This gives the protein CASSVAGTPGTGELFF.

This clone occurred a few times. The gene calls are TRBV5-1 and TRBJ2-7; TRBD1 matches 8 bases. CDR1 is SGHRS and CDR2 is YFSETQ in the germline V gene. The length of the CDR3 is 14 residues. V was clipped by 0 bases and J by 5 bases; unmatched bases: 4. This chain's CDR3 is CASSLGDRTNEQYF. The CDR3 DNA reads TGCGCCAGCAGCTTGGGGGACAGGACGAACGAGCAGTACTTC. The whole variable domain, remainder taken from reference TRBV5-1 and TRBJ2-7, is KAGVTQTPRYLIKTRGQQVTLSCSPISGHRSVSWYQQTPGQGLQFLFEYFSETQRNKGNFPGRFSGRQFSNSRSEMNVSTLELGDSALYLCASSLGDRTNEQYFGPGTRLTVT.

The chain employs TRBV5-1 and TRBJ2-5, with a possible D match to TRBD2 (6 bases). This CDR3 is built from 14 residues. Between the trimmed V and J ends, which lost 4 bases and 1 base, there was a span of 11 bases. Per the germline V gene, CDR1 is SGHRS and CDR2 is YFSETQ. CDR3 nucleotide sequence: TGCGCCAGCAGCACCGCGGGGTCCCAAGAGACCCAGTACTTC. Protein product: CASSTAGSQETQYF.

A few counts support this clone. This sequence joins TRBV9 and TRBJ2-7, with D possibly matching TRBD1 (5 bases). Germline V gives CDR1 SGDLS, CDR2 YYNGEE. Trimming removed 5 bases from V and 2 bases from J, with 14 bases in between. This CDR3 region has 14 residues. As DNA, the CDR3 is TGTGCCAGCAGTAGACAAGGGGTCCCCTACGAGCAGTACTTC. Its translation: CASSRQGVPYEQYF.

The gene calls are TRBV27 and TRBJ2-3; tentative D call: TRBD1 (5 bases). This CDR3 has 14 amino acids. The germline V and J ends were trimmed by 4 bases and 1 base, with 9 bases remaining between them. CDR1 is MNHEY, CDR2 SMNVEV, per germline (reference sequence). The CDR3 DNA follows: TGTGCCAGCAGTTCAGGACACCGCACAGATACGCAGTATTTT. It yields the protein CASSSGHRTDTQYF.

The sample holds a few counts of this clone. The V and J genes are TRBV6-5 and TRBJ2-1; 9 nucleotides line up with TRBD1. Germline trimming cut 6 bases from V and 8 bases from J; bases unmatched to any gene: 2. There are 12 residues in the CDR3. The germline V gene has CDR1 MNHEY and CDR2 SVGAGI. CDR3 sequence: CASSNRGHEQFF. CDR3 DNA: TGTGCCAGCAGCAACAGGGGGCATGAGCAGTTCTTC.

The chain carries TRBV6-1 and TRBJ2-3, with D possibly being TRBD1 (5 bases). CDR3 length equals 12 residues. Looked up from germline, CDR1 is MNHNS and CDR2 is SASEGT. The V and J ends lost 6 bases and 2 bases respectively, with 6 bases between them. CDR3 bases: TGTGCCAGCAGGGGGCTCACAGATACGCAGTATTTT. This encodes CASRGLTDTQYF.